This T cell receptor beta chain was profiled in a study of Ad26.COV2.S vaccination and SARS-CoV-2 variants. Using immunoSEQ multiplex PCR, the repertoire was profiled, and TCRdb retains in-frame clones only, with some absent. Seen here are 350,000 to 450,000 clones, about nine tenths observed once, and the top ten hold around 3.6%. Noted treatment: some 20 received Ad26.COV2.S at low or high dose, single or two shots; about five received placebo; per-sample allocation not given. Day 63 after the first vaccine or placebo injection was the time point for sampling. The vaccine delivered Wuhan-strain SARS-CoV-2 spike through an Ad26 vector. There are 17 residues in the CDR3.

The source of this sequence is a person aged 18 to 65 who received the Ad26.COV2.S COVID-19 vaccine or a placebo. The J gene is TRBJ1-6, the V gene TRBV21-1; TRBD1 is the table's D call and was not checked against the DNA. TRBV21-1 is noted as a pseudogene. This specimen consisted of peripheral blood, obtained in a trial of Ad26.COV2.S vaccine versus placebo. Written as DNA, the CDR3 is TGTGCCAGCAGCAAAGCCCCCAGGGACAGGAAGGATTCACCCCTCCACTTT. It specifies CASSKAPRDRKDSPLHF.